Following are 14 T cell receptor beta chains from one sample sequenced in a study of CD8+CD57+ T cells in acquired aplastic anemia. Patients selected for sequencing had displayed CD8+CD57+ cell expansion by flow cytometry. Genomic DNA, the template, was used for profiling of the TCR beta VDJ and CDR3. TCRdb ran MiXCR on the reads and lists one entry per CDR3 protein. The data contain some 150,000 distinct CDR3 sequences, over 70% of them seen just once; the ten biggest clones take up approximately 50%. What was sequenced was sorted CD4+, CD8+, or CD8+CD57+ T cells (not recorded which) from PBMCs. The receptors here all came from a human donor with aplastic anemia.

The chain is built from TRBV20-1 and TRBJ2-2; D perhaps matches TRBD1 (6 bases). The CDR3 has 15 amino acids. Germline V gene lookup returns CDR1 DFQATT and CDR2 SNEGSKA (reference sequence). The ends were cut back, 4 bases at V and 2 bases at J, with 14 bases in the middle. DNA of the CDR3: TGCAGTGCTATGGGGGCTCGCCGAAACACCGGGGAGCTGTTTTTT. This gives the protein CSAMGARRNTGELFF.

The rearrangement joins TRBV9 to TRBJ1-1; 8 nucleotides agree with TRBD1. The CDR3 loop spans 17 amino acids. The germline CDR1 and CDR2 sequences are SGDLS and YYNGEE. V lost 3 bases, J lost 0 bases, and 10 bases stayed unmatched. The CDR3 region has the DNA TGTGCCAGCAGCGGCCAGACAGGGGCCTACATGAACACTGAAGCTTTCTTT. Protein sequence: CASSGQTGAYMNTEAFF.

The chain recombines TRBV7-9 with TRBJ2-1, with D possibly being TRBD2 (7 bases). The CDR3 has 14 amino acids. Germline V gives CDR1 SEHNR, CDR2 FQNEAQ (reference sequence). V was cut by 5 bases and J by 4 bases, with 12 bases left in between. The CDR3 spells CASSQQGGYNEQFF. The CDR3 coding sequence is TGTGCCAGCAGCCAACAGGGAGGGTACAATGAGCAGTTCTTC.

J is TRBJ1-1 and V is TRBV14, with 7 bases that match TRBD1. The ends lost 2 bases at V and 6 bases at J; junction bases unmatched: 9. The CDR3 sequence is 15 residues long. The germline V gene has CDR1 SGHDN and CDR2 FVKESK. Written as DNA, the CDR3 is TGTGCCAGCAGCCAAATACAGGGGCCATACTCTGAAGCTTTCTTT. Translation: CASSQIQGPYSEAFF.

This chain connects TRBV6-5 to TRBJ1-2; tentatively, D is TRBD1 (6 bases). V was cut by 0 bases and J by 1 base, with 12 bases left in between. CDR3 length: 16 residues. The germline CDR1 and CDR2 sequences are MNHEY and SVGAGI. The CDR3 sequence: CASSYSTGQINYGYTF. As DNA, the CDR3 is TGTGCCAGCAGTTACTCTACCGGACAGATTAACTATGGCTACACCTTC.

The CDR3 protein is CASSFRRRNYEQYF. The CDR3 coding sequence is TGTGCCAGCAGCTTTAGACGCCGGAACTACGAGCAGTACTTC. This chain links TRBV5-6 with TRBJ2-7, with D uncertain. Trimming pared 2 bases from V and 3 bases from J, leaving 12 bases between. Germline V gene lookup returns CDR1 SGHDT and CDR2 YYEEEE. CDR3 length equals 14 residues.

Of note for this clonotype: A read error may produce the germline difference seen at one junction end. The rearrangement joins TRBV7-2 to TRBJ2-2; no clear D. The CDR3 totals 9 residues. Germline V gives CDR1 SGHTA, CDR2 FQGNSA. DNA of the CDR3: TGTGCCAGCAGTTACGGGCCGGATTTT. Its translation: CASSYGPDF. The whole variable domain, filled in from reference TRBV7-2 and TRBJ2-2, reads GAGVSQSPSNKVTEKGKDVELRCDPISGHTALYWYRQSLGQGLEFLIYFQGNSAPDKSGLPSDRFSAERTGGSVSTLTIQRTQQEDSAVYLCASSYGPDFGEGSRLTVL.

V usage is TRBV7-8 and J usage is TRBJ2-7, with D possibly TRBD1 on 6 matching bases. Between the trimmed V and J ends, which lost 2 bases and 7 bases, there was a span of 15 bases. Germline V CDR1 and CDR2: SGHVS, FQNEAQ. CDR3 size: 14 residues. CDR3 residues: CASSLPGTTEEQYF. The CDR3, as DNA: TGTGCCAGCAGCTTACCAGGGACAACTGAAGAGCAGTACTTC.

In its sample, this clonotype was seen many times. The chain couples TRBV6-5 to TRBJ1-4; no definite D call. This CDR3 contains 12 residues. Trimming stripped 8 bases from V and 4 bases from J, with 8 bases between. The germline V gene encodes CDR1 MNHEY and CDR2 SVGAGI. CDR3 amino acids: CASGLVNEKLFF. CDR3 nucleotides: TGTGCCAGCGGACTGGTTAATGAAAAACTGTTTTTT.

This clonotype was seen many times. The chain recombines TRBV6-2 or TRBV6-3 with TRBJ2-3, with a possible D match to TRBD2 (7 bases). V was shortened by 4 bases and J by 6 bases, with 14 bases between the two germline ends. Germline V gene lookup returns CDR1 MNHEY and CDR2 SVGEGT. The CDR3 runs to 14 residues. The CDR3 is CASSSGGPSDTQYF. As DNA, the CDR3 is TGTGCCAGCAGTTCCGGGGGGCCGTCGGATACGCAGTATTTT.

The chain uses TRBV7-9 and TRBJ2-1, with TRBD2 matching over 8 bases. The CDR3 runs to 13 residues. V was pared by 6 bases and J by 8 bases, with 6 bases of the junction left unmatched. Per germline, CDR1 SEHNR and CDR2 FQNEAQ (reference sequence). CDR3 in DNA: TGTGCCAGCAGTCGGGGGGGTTTGGATGAGCAGTTCTTC. Residues: CASSRGGLDEQFF.

V is TRBV25-1 and J is TRBJ1-1, with D possibly TRBD1 on 5 matching bases. The V gene lost 3 bases and the J gene lost 0 bases, with 11 bases spanning the gap. The length of the CDR3 is 15 residues. Per germline, CDR1 MGHDK and CDR2 SYGVNS. The CDR3 spells CASSELGTLNTEAFF. The CDR3 coding sequence is TGTGCCAGCAGTGAGCTGGGGACCTTGAACACTGAAGCTTTCTTT.

The rearrangement joins TRBV2 to TRBJ1-4; D gene unclear. V was clipped by 6 bases and J by 4 bases, with 12 bases between them. CDR1 SNHLY and CDR2 FYNNEI come from the germline V gene. The length of the CDR3 is 14 residues. The DNA of the CDR3 is TGTGCCAGCAGGGTCGGTTTCATTAATGAAAAACTGTTTTTT. It codes for CASRVGFINEKLFF.

Concerning this clonotype itself: This CDR3 is missing its conserved last phenylalanine or tryptophan, likely due to a read error. Because the CDR3's place on the DNA is in doubt, the DNA is left out and the CDR3 is given as listed by TCRdb. The chain employs TRBV9 and TRBJ2-1. Germline V gene sequence: CDR1 SGDLS, CDR2 YYNGEE. 8 amino acids form the CDR3, both terminal residues included. The CDR3 reads CASSVTNV.